Following are 24 T cell receptor beta chains from one sample sequenced in a study of OX40 agonist ivuxolimab in advanced cancers. Measured with immunoSEQ multiplex PCR; TCRdb has only the in-frame clones, and not every one. The repertoire holds over 50,000 clones, with less than 90% as singletons. The sequencing used CD4+ or CD8+ T cells sorted from blood, collected in a trial of the OX40 agonist ivuxolimab. Receptors were obtained from an adult with an advanced solid tumor such as melanoma, head and neck, liver or kidney cancer.

This rearrangement joins TRBV11-3 to TRBJ2-5, with a possible D match to TRBD2 (6 bases). The length of the CDR3 is 17 residues. Germline CDR1 and CDR2: SGHNT and YENEEA. The V end lost 1 base, the J end lost 5 bases, and 20 bases lay between the germline ends. CDR3 sequence: CASSLGGTLSGGETQYF. The CDR3 region has the DNA TGTGCCAGCAGCTTAGGGGGGACTCTCTCCGGAGGGGAGACCCAGTACTTC.

The rearrangement joins TRBV6-5 to TRBJ2-1, with D possibly TRBD1 on 6 matching bases. The CDR3 is 16 residues long. Per the germline V gene, CDR1 is MNHEY and CDR2 is SVGAGI. V gave up 0 bases and J gave up 0 bases, with 9 bases separating them. The CDR3 DNA sequence: TGTGCCAGCAGTTACTCGGCACAGGGCTCCTACAATGAGCAGTTCTTC. It specifies CASSYSAQGSYNEQFF.

The gene calls are TRBV6-4 and TRBJ2-1; 7 nucleotides align to TRBD1. V shed 5 bases and J 12 bases; nucleotides not matched to a gene: 13. Germline V lookup: CDR1 MRHNA, CDR2 SNTAGT. CDR3 length: 14 amino acids. The CDR3 nucleotides read TGTGCCAGCAGTCCATTAGCAGGACAGGCCGCGCAGTTCTTC. Residues: CASSPLAGQAAQFF.

The chain joins TRBV28 to TRBJ1-4, with 7 bases that match TRBD1. CDR3 length equals 15 residues. With 3 bases clipped from V and 7 bases from J, the junction kept 8 bases outside the gene matches. Germline CDR1 and CDR2: MDHEN and SYDVKM. The CDR3 DNA follows: TGTGCCAGCAGTTTCAAGGGGGCCGCAGGTGAAAAACTGTTTTTT. Translation gives CASSFKGAAGEKLFF.

The gene calls are TRBV10-1 and TRBJ1-5, with no clear D. The CDR3 extends over 18 amino acids. The V and J ends lost 7 bases and 2 bases respectively, with 24 bases between them. The germline V gene has CDR1 WNHNN and CDR2 SYGVQD (reference sequence). The CDR3 sequence is CASKGSRFYRGGNQPQHF. Here the CDR3 DNA reads TGCGCCAGCAAAGGATCCCGTTTCTATCGGGGAGGCAATCAGCCCCAGCATTTT.

By share, this clone counts as medium-sized. The chain recombines TRBV27 with TRBJ1-4; TRBD1 might be the D (5 bases). The CDR3 runs to 14 residues. The germline CDR1 and CDR2 sequences are MNHEY and SMNVEV (reference sequence). V gave up 6 bases and J gave up 3 bases, with 11 bases separating them. CDR3 in DNA: TGTGCCAGCAGAAGACCAGGGTCTAATGAAAAACTGTTTTTT. It translates to CASRRPGSNEKLFF.

As for this clone: A much bigger clone sits one base away, suggesting this may be a read error. The chain is built from TRBV28 and TRBJ2-7; TRBD2 matches 10 bases. The CDR3 loop spans 13 amino acids. Trimming cost V 8 bases and J 1 base; bases outside gene matches: 2. Germline-derived CDR1 and CDR2 are MDHEN and SYDVKM. DNA for the CDR3: TGTGCCAGCGGGACTAGCGCTTCCTACGAGCAGTACTTC. Its protein product is CASGTSASYEQYF.

This chain uses TRBV6-5 with TRBJ1-2; no definite D call. V was trimmed by 5 bases and J by 6 bases, leaving 7 bases between them. The CDR3 contains 11 residues. The germline V gene encodes CDR1 MNHEY and CDR2 SVGAGI. CDR3 amino acids: CASSAEDGYTF. The CDR3 DNA reads as TGTGCCAGCAGTGCAGAAGATGGCTACACCTTC.

The chain is built from TRBV7-2 and TRBJ1-1, with D tentatively TRBD1 (6 bases). V lost 1 base to trimming and J lost 0 bases, with 9 bases between them. The CDR3 has 15 residues. Germline V gene data show CDR1 as SGHTA and CDR2 as FQGNSA. For the CDR3, the DNA is TGTGCCAGCAGCTTAGACGACAGGTTGAACACTGAAGCTTTCTTT. It specifies CASSLDDRLNTEAFF.

The J gene is TRBJ2-7, the V gene TRBV5-4; a weak D match, TRBD1 (5 bases). This CDR3 is built from 13 residues. The V end was cut by 0 bases, the J end by 2 bases, with 6 bases between. CDR1 is SGHNT, CDR2 YYREEE, per germline (reference sequence). Here the CDR3 DNA reads TGTGCCAGCAGCTTGGACAGGCCCTACGAGCAGTACTTC. Translation: CASSLDRPYEQYF.

The J gene is TRBJ1-1, the V gene TRBV10-3, with D uncertain. The length of the CDR3 is 13 residues. V was cut by 5 bases and J by 2 bases, with 9 bases left in between. Germline V lookup: CDR1 ENHRY, CDR2 SYGVKD. DNA of the CDR3: TGTGCCATCAGTCTTGGGAGTAACACTGAAGCTTTCTTT. It translates to CAISLGSNTEAFF.

This chain connects TRBV30 to TRBJ1-2; D might be TRBD1 (6 bases). V was trimmed by 2 bases and J by 4 bases, leaving 20 bases between them. The CDR3 totals 16 residues. CDR1 GTSNPN and CDR2 SVGIG come from the germline V gene (reference sequence). The CDR3 DNA is TGTGCCTGGAGTACAAGAGGGGGAAGGGGGACCTATGGCTACACCTTC. It specifies CAWSTRGGRGTYGYTF.

This chain connects TRBV19 to TRBJ2-3; D is uncertain. The V and J ends lost 7 bases and 0 bases respectively, with 5 bases between them. Germline CDR1 LNHDA, CDR2 SQIVND (reference sequence). The CDR3 has 12 residues. In DNA, the CDR3 is TGTGCCAGTACCCCAAGCACAGATACGCAGTATTTT. Its protein product is CASTPSTDTQYF.

V gene TRBV11-3 combines with J gene TRBJ2-7; 7 nucleotides align to TRBD1. V lost 5 bases and J lost 4; bases outside the gene matches: 2. Germline V gene data show CDR1 as SGHNT and CDR2 as YENEEA. The CDR3 consists of 12 residues. The CDR3: CASSVDRYEQYF. CDR3 nucleotides: TGTGCCAGCAGCGTGGACAGGTACGAGCAGTACTTC.

The chain uses TRBV11-3 and TRBJ2-2; 10 bases agree with TRBD2. Per germline, CDR1 SGHNT and CDR2 YENEEA. This CDR3 spans 15 amino acids. J was trimmed by 7 bases and V by 5 bases; bases with no gene match: 7. CDR3 loop: CASSILAGRGGELFF. The CDR3 DNA reads as TGTGCCAGCAGCATACTAGCGGGAAGAGGCGGGGAGCTGTTTTTT.

The chain combines TRBV6-1 with TRBJ2-7; 10 bases map to TRBD1. The germline V gene has CDR1 MNHNS and CDR2 SASEGT. J was trimmed by 3 bases and V by 6 bases; bases with no gene match: 8. The CDR3 runs 15 residues. The CDR3 DNA follows: TGTGCCAGCAGCGACCGGGGGACAGGGGTCTACGAGCAGTACTTC. This translates into CASSDRGTGVYEQYF.

The chain employs TRBV19 and TRBJ2-7; D ambiguous. The V and J ends lost 1 base and 6 bases respectively, with 7 bases between them. The CDR3 totals 12 residues. Germline lookup yields CDR1 LNHDA and CDR2 SQIVND (reference sequence). The CDR3 sequence is CASSIAAGEQYF. CDR3 sequence (DNA): TGTGCCAGTAGTATAGCTGCCGGCGAGCAGTACTTC.

The V and J genes are TRBV7-9 and TRBJ1-5; D gene unclear. With 5 bases removed from V and 1 base from J, the gap between germline ends came to 12 bases. Germline V gene data show CDR1 as SEHNR and CDR2 as FQNEAQ (reference sequence). This CDR3 is 15 amino acids long. CDR3 nucleotide sequence: TGTGCCAGCAGCAGAGACGGACCGAGCAATCAGCCCCAGCATTTT. As protein: CASSRDGPSNQPQHF.

This clone was observed a single time. This chain joins TRBV7-2 and TRBJ2-3; no definite D call. Germline loops: CDR1 SGHTA, CDR2 FQGNSA. The CDR3 runs to 12 residues. V was cut by 5 bases and J by 10 bases, with 13 bases left in between. This CDR3 is CASSPGMLAQYF. CDR3 bases: TGTGCCAGCAGCCCGGGTATGCTTGCGCAGTATTTT.

This sequence joins TRBV6-6 and TRBJ1-2, with 8 bases matching TRBD1. The CDR3 consists of 16 residues. Per germline, CDR1 MNHNY and CDR2 SVGAGI (reference sequence). V shed 7 bases and J 4 bases; nucleotides not matched to a gene: 14. CDR3 nucleotides: TGTGCCAGCAAGGAGGGACAGGCCCCTACCGGCTATGGCTACACCTTC. Its translation: CASKEGQAPTGYGYTF.

This clone appeared a few times. The chain has TRBV21-1 and TRBJ2-1; TRBD1, the table's D call, lacks a check against the DNA. TRBV21-1 is listed as a pseudogene. The CDR3 runs 14 residues. CDR3 in DNA: TGTGCCAGCATAAGACAGGGTGATGACGGTGAGCAGTTCTTC. Its protein product is CASIRQGDDGEQFF.

The table lists this clone with a count of one. This chain connects TRBV10-3 to TRBJ2-3; D is perhaps TRBD2 (5 bases). Germline-derived CDR1 and CDR2 are ENHRY and SYGVKD. The CDR3 sequence is 14 residues long. The ends were cut back, 7 bases at V and 4 bases at J, with 15 bases in the middle. The CDR3 loop reads CAIKGAFSADTQYF. For the CDR3, the DNA is TGTGCCATCAAAGGAGCCTTTAGCGCAGATACGCAGTATTTT.

The chain employs TRBV5-4 and TRBJ2-2, with 11 bases lining up with TRBD1. Germline CDR1 reads SGHNT; CDR2 reads YYREEE (reference sequence). The CDR3 totals 15 residues. V was pared by 4 bases and J by 5 bases, with 4 bases of the junction left unmatched. The CDR3 region is CASSPGTGGTGELFF. CDR3 sequence (DNA): TGTGCCAGCAGCCCCGGGACAGGGGGTACCGGGGAGCTGTTTTTT. Variable domain in full (rest from reference TRBV5-4 and TRBJ2-2): ETGVTQSPTHLIKTRGQQVTLRCSSQSGHNTVSWYQQALGQGPQFIFQYYREEENGRGNFPPRFSGLQFPNYSSELNVNALELDDSALYLCASSPGTGGTGELFFGEGSRLTVL.

Only one count was recorded for this clone. V and J are TRBV9 and TRBJ2-5; 7 bases align to TRBD2. Germline trimming cut 4 bases from V and 2 bases from J; bases unmatched to any gene: 11. The CDR3 spans 16 residues. Germline CDR1 reads SGDLS; CDR2 reads YYNGEE. The CDR3 DNA follows: TGTGCCAGCAGCCCCCGTGGAATGGGAGGGCAAGAGACCCAGTACTTC. Amino acids: CASSPRGMGGQETQYF.